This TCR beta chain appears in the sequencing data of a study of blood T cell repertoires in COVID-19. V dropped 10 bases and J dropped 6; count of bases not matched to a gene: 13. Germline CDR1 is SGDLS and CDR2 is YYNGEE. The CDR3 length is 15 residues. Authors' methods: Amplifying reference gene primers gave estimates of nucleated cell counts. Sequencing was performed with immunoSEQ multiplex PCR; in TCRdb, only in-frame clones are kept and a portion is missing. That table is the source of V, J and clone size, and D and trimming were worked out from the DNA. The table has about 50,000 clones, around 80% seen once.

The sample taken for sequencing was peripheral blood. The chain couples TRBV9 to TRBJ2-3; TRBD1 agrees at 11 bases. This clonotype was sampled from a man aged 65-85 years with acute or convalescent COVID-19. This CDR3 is CAGGSGTGGIDTQYF. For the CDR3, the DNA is TGTGCCGGAGGGTCCGGGACAGGGGGAATCGATACGCAGTATTTT. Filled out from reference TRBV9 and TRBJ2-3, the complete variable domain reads DSGVTQTPKHLITATGQRVTLRCSPRSGDLSVYWYQQSLDQGLQFLIQYYNGEERAKGNILERFSAQQFPDLHSELNLSSLELGDSALYFCAGGSGTGGIDTQYFGPGTRLTVL.